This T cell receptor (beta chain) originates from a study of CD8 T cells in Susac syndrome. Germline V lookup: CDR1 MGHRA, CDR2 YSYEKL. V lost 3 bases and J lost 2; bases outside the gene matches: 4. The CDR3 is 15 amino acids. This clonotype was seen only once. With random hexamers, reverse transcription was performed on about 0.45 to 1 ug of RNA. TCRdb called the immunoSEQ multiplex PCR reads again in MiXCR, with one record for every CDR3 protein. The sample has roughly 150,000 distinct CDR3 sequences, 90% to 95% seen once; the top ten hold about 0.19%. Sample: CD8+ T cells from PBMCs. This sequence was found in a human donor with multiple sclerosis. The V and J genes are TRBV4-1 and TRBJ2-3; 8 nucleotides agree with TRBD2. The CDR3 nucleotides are TGCGCCAGCAGCCACCCCGGGAGGGACACAGATACGCAGTATTTT. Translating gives CASSHPGRDTDTQYF.